This entry lists 13 T cell receptor beta chains sequenced from one sample in a study of CD8 T cells in Susac syndrome. Reverse transcription used about 0.45 to 1 ug RNA and random hexamers. Using its own MiXCR run on the immunoSEQ multiplex PCR reads, TCRdb lists one record per CDR3 protein. The table records about 140,000 distinct CDR3 sequences, 85% to 95% of them present only once. The sequenced material came from CD4+ T cells from PBMCs. The receptors shown here come from a human donor with multiple sclerosis.

The chain is built from TRBV6-5 and TRBJ2-7; TRBD1 matches at 8 bases. The CDR3 has 14 residues. The germline V gene has CDR1 MNHEY and CDR2 SVGAGI. V shed 4 bases, J shed 6 bases, and the junction held 8 bases outside the gene matches. The CDR3 spells CASSSRTGMVEQYF. The CDR3 bases are TGTGCCAGCAGTTCTCGGACAGGGATGGTCGAGCAGTACTTC.

The chain has TRBV12-3 or TRBV12-4 and TRBJ2-6; D might be TRBD2 (6 bases). The V end was cut by 0 bases, the J end by 0 bases, with 15 bases between. The CDR3 has 19 amino acids. Here the CDR3 reads CASSLAHPGLPSGANVLTF. The CDR3 nucleotides are TGTGCCAGCAGTTTAGCACACCCGGGACTGCCCTCTGGGGCCAACGTCCTGACTTTC.

The CDR3 region has the DNA TGTGCCAGCAGCGTAGGTCTAACTAGCGGGAGGGCCATTCAGTCCTACGAGCAGTACTTC. This encodes CASSVGLTSGRAIQSYEQYF. This rearrangement joins TRBV9 to TRBJ2-7; 13 bases align to TRBD2. Germline loops: CDR1 SGDLS, CDR2 YYNGEE. This CDR3 has 20 residues. Germline trimming cut 0 bases from V and 1 base from J; bases unmatched to any gene: 13.

CDR3 loop: CATSPGTGEAFF. CDR3 DNA: TGTGCCACCAGCCCTGGGACTGGTGAAGCTTTCTTT. The chain joins TRBV15 to TRBJ1-1, with D possibly matching TRBD1 (5 bases). CDR3 length: 12 amino acids. V lost 5 bases and J 7 bases, leaving 11 bases between the germline ends. CDR1 LNHNV and CDR2 YYDKDF come from the germline V gene (reference sequence). Full variable domain (rest looked up from reference TRBV15 and TRBJ1-1): DAMVIQNPRYQVTQFGKPVTLSCSQTLNHNVMYWYQQKSSQAPKLLFHYYDKDFNNEADTPDNFQSRRPNTSFCFLDIRSPGLGDTAMYLCATSPGTGEAFFGQGTRLTVV.

This chain uses TRBV7-6 with TRBJ1-6; tentative D call: TRBD1 (6 bases). Germline V gene lookup returns CDR1 SGHVS and CDR2 FNYEAQ. V was shortened by 2 bases and J by 7 bases, with 9 bases between the two germline ends. The CDR3 is 14 residues long. The chain's CDR3 is CASSLFQGNSPLHF. The CDR3 coding sequence is TGTGCCAGCAGCTTATTCCAGGGGAATTCACCCCTCCACTTT. Drawing the rest from reference TRBV7-6 and TRBJ1-6, the complete variable domain is GAGVSQSPRYKVTKRGQDVALRCDPISGHVSLYWYRQALGQGPEFLTYFNYEAQQDKSGLPNDRFSAERPEGSISTLTIQRTEQRDSAMYRCASSLFQGNSPLHFGNGTRLTVT.

V gene TRBV12-3 or TRBV12-4 combines with J gene TRBJ2-1; the D gene could be TRBD1 or TRBD2 (5 bases each). The ends were cut back, 2 bases at V and 9 bases at J, with 11 bases in the middle. The CDR3 runs 13 residues. CDR3 nucleotide sequence: TGTGCCAGCAGTTTAACAGGACGGGGTGAGCAGTTCTTC. Translating it yields CASSLTGRGEQFF.

The rearrangement uses TRBV6-2 or TRBV6-3 and TRBJ2-1; 12 bases are a match to TRBD2. The CDR3 loop spans 14 amino acids. Germline-derived CDR1 and CDR2 are MNHEY and SVGEGT. The V gene end was trimmed by 6 bases and the J gene end by 6 bases; junction bases not matched to a gene: 3. CDR3 sequence: CASSRTSGINEQFF. CDR3 sequence (DNA): TGTGCCAGCAGCCGGACTAGCGGGATCAATGAGCAGTTCTTC.

The chain is built from TRBV28 and TRBJ2-7; 7 nucleotides agree with TRBD1. Germline trimming cut 8 bases from V and 5 bases from J; bases unmatched to any gene: 15. CDR3 length equals 15 residues. Looked up from germline, CDR1 is MDHEN and CDR2 is SYDVKM. The CDR3 loop reads CASGKPGQPRDEQYF. CDR3 DNA sequence: TGTGCCAGCGGGAAACCGGGACAGCCAAGGGACGAGCAGTACTTC. The variable domain in full, completed from reference TRBV28 and TRBJ2-7, reads DVKVTQSSRYLVKRTGEKVFLECVQDMDHENMFWYRQDPGLGLRLIYFSYDVKMKEKGDIPEGYSVSREKKERFSLILESASTNQTSMYLCASGKPGQPRDEQYFGPGTRLTVT.

The chain recombines TRBV29-1 with TRBJ2-3, with a possible D match to TRBD2 (6 bases). Trimming took 3 bases from V and 6 from J, leaving 7 bases between them. The germline gives CDR1 SQVTM, CDR2 ANQGSEA. The CDR3 spans 11 residues. The CDR3 DNA sequence: TGCAGCGTTGATAGCGGTGATACGCAGTATTTT. Protein: CSVDSGDTQYF.

This chain links TRBV12-3 or TRBV12-4 with TRBJ2-4; TRBD1 aligns across 9 bases. The CDR3 has 17 amino acids. Trimming took 5 bases from V and 0 from J; bases not matched to a gene: 8. The CDR3 DNA sequence: TGTGCCAGCAGTCCCCATACAGGGGGCCTAGCCAAAAACATTCAGTACTTC. The encoded protein is CASSPHTGGLAKNIQYF.

V and J are TRBV20-1 and TRBJ2-5, with TRBD2 matching 9 bases. In germline, CDR1 is DFQATT, CDR2 SNEGSKA (reference sequence). This CDR3 is 15 amino acids long. This chain's CDR3 is CSAYPGTSIRETQYF. In DNA form, the CDR3 reads TGCAGCGCCTACCCCGGGACTAGCATCCGGGAGACCCAGTACTTC.

This clonotype was picked up a small number of times. The rearrangement uses TRBV6-1 and TRBJ1-2, with TRBD1 matching over 7 bases. Germline V gene data show CDR1 as MNHNS and CDR2 as SASEGT. J gave up 6 bases and V 7 bases, and 5 bases lay outside the gene matches. This CDR3 has 12 residues. The CDR3 loop reads CASTTGSNGYTF. DNA for the CDR3: TGTGCCAGCACGACAGGGAGCAATGGCTACACCTTC.

CDR3 sequence: CASSPSMGGLHF. CDR3 DNA: TGTGCCAGCAGTCCTTCAATGGGGGGCTTACATTTT. The rearrangement joins TRBV27 to TRBJ1-5; TRBD1 is a possible D gene (6 bases). The CDR3 is 12 residues long. Trimming pared 5 bases from V and 16 bases from J, leaving 18 bases between. CDR1 and CDR2 from the germline V gene are MNHEY and SMNVEV (reference sequence).